This paragraph reports one T cell receptor (beta chain). In TCRdb, the 5' RACE reads were re-called with MiXCR into one record per CDR3 protein. The sample gives tens of thousands of distinct CDR3 sequences, around 12% of which show up once; around 4.5% is in the top ten. The record originates from a study of early T cells in non-severe SARS-CoV-2 infection. Sequencing was done on a sample of whole blood. This receptor was obtained from an adult who was a healthcare worker with PCR-confirmed SARS-CoV-2 infection or an uninfected control (not recorded which).

Here the CDR3 DNA reads TGTGCCAGCAGCTTAGTGCGAGCAGGCACCGGGGAGCTGTTTTTT. It specifies CASSLVRAGTGELFF. This sequence joins TRBV11-3 and TRBJ2-2, with D hard to call. Germline values: CDR1 SGHNT, CDR2 YENEEA. The CDR3 covers 15 residues. Deletions cut 1 base from V and 4 bases from J, with 10 bases between.